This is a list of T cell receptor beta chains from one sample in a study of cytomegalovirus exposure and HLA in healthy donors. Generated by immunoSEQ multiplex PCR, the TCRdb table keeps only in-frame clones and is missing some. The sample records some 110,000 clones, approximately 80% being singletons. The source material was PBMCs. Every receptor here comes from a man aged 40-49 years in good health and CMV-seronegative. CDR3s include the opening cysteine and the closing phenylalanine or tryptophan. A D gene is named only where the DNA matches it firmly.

CASSMAVNTEAFF TRBJ1-1 . TRBV5-1
CASSHDRGLNGYTF TRBJ1-2 TRBD1 TRBV4-3
CASSEWGGVRTEAFF TRBJ1-1 . TRBV25-1
CASSQGGAYEQYF TRBJ2-7 . TRBV4-3
CASSLDSRGETQYF TRBJ2-5 . TRBV7-2
CASSYSTGEAYGYTF TRBJ1-2 TRBD1 TRBV6-5
CASSPTGKNIQYF TRBJ2-4 TRBD1 TRBV19
CASSLSRGRDFSRAGRYEQYF TRBJ2-7 . TRBV13
CAISGQFYGYTF TRBJ1-2 . TRBV10-3
CATGREAFF TRBJ1-1 . TRBV15
CASSQEAGVRSEQYF TRBJ2-7 . TRBV4-2
CASSTPTGLGNEQFF TRBJ2-1 TRBD1 TRBV5-4
CASSPGQDFYEQYF TRBJ2-7 TRBD1 TRBV7-8
CATSARQGTDGYTF TRBJ1-2 TRBD1 TRBV15
CASSRLAGGWNKQFF TRBJ2-1 TRBD2 TRBV4-1
CASRSGGTRYNSPLHF TRBJ1-6 . TRBV19
CASSIPVGEAFF TRBJ1-1 . TRBV19
CASSLGDRKYEKLFF TRBJ1-4 TRBD1 TRBV7-6
CASSRGLGSTEAFF TRBJ1-1 . TRBV6-5
CASSPNKNTEAFF TRBJ1-1 . TRBV18
CASSPGQGSSNYGYTF TRBJ1-2 TRBD1 TRBV7-2
CATSRATGSNYGYTF TRBJ1-2 . TRBV15
CASRPDHYEQYF TRBJ2-7 . TRBV5-1
CASSLLAAAYNEQFF TRBJ2-1 . TRBV7-6
CASRYRDREGDGYTF TRBJ1-2 TRBD1 TRBV28
CASSLVGSGGRTDTQYF TRBJ2-3 TRBD2 TRBV7-2
CASSTGQGAHTGELFF TRBJ2-2 TRBD1 TRBV5-8
CATSRDGKLLYGYTF TRBJ1-2 . TRBV15
CASSQNTAGLSYNEQFF TRBJ2-1 TRBD2 TRBV4-3
CASSSTGDTQYF TRBJ2-3 TRBD1 TRBV5-1
CASSLEPREAARGYTF TRBJ1-2 . TRBV4-3
CARAGKETQYF TRBJ2-5 . TRBV10-1
CASSLPSGQADWGQYF TRBJ2-3 TRBD1 TRBV4-2
CASSYSGGETEAFF TRBJ1-1 . TRBV6-6
CAISESRQPLYGYTF TRBJ1-2 . TRBV10-3
CASSLGAQGSPLHF TRBJ1-6 . TRBV5-1
CASSPPAGRHGYTF TRBJ1-2 . TRBV5-6
CASSLNGGLEAFF TRBJ1-1 . TRBV7-2
CASSSGRRRDGYTF TRBJ1-2 . TRBV7-9
CASSFMGQAYTEAFF TRBJ1-1 TRBD1 TRBV4-2
CASSPDSLNYEQYF TRBJ2-7 . TRBV18
CASSPTRTSGGSYEQYF . TRBD2 TRBV9
CASSQDWLGTGANEQFF TRBJ2-1 TRBD1 TRBV4-1
CASRGTGANYGYTF TRBJ1-2 TRBD1 TRBV28
CASSSSLAVVSGPDTQYF TRBJ2-3 TRBD2 TRBV5-6
CASSQPGLVHSPLHF TRBJ1-6 . TRBV11-1
CASSYSEVQYQPQHF TRBJ1-5 . TRBV6-6
CSASQGNGYTF TRBJ1-2 . TRBV20-1
CASRHLWLTEAFF TRBJ1-1 . TRBV7-9
CASSFRDSPLHF TRBJ1-6 . TRBV6-5
CASSIVTGGGYGYTF TRBJ1-2 TRBD1 TRBV19
CASSLSGGQNIQYF TRBJ2-4 TRBD2 TRBV28
CASSQTQAGNTEAFF TRBJ1-1 . TRBV4-2
CASSLGLAGSTDTQYF TRBJ2-3 TRBD2 TRBV13
CAIRSGGPTSTDTQYF TRBJ2-3 TRBD2 TRBV10-3
CASSPHRRTGDSYNEQFF TRBJ2-1 TRBD1 TRBV4-1
CASSLPPGQTTGELFF TRBJ2-2 TRBD1 TRBV5-1
CASTPAGGTSEQSF TRBJ2-7 TRBD2 TRBV7-6
CASSLGTGISYNSPLHF TRBJ1-6 TRBD1 TRBV7-9
CASSFQGLGEQYF TRBJ2-7 . TRBV7-9